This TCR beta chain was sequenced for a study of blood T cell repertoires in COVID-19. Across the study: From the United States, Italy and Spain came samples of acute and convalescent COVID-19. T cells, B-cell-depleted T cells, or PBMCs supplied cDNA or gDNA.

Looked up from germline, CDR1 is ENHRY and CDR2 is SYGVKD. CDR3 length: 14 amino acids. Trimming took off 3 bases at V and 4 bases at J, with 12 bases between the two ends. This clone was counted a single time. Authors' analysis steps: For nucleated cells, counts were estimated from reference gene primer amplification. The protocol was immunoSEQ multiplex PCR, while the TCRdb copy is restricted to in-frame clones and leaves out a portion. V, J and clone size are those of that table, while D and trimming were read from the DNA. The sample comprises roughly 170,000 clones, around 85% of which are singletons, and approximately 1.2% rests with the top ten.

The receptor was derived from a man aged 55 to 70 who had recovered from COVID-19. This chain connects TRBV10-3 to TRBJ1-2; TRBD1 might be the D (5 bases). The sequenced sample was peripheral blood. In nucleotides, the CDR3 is TGTGCCATCAGTGAAATCCGGGGGACCTATGGCTACACCTTC. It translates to CAISEIRGTYGYTF.